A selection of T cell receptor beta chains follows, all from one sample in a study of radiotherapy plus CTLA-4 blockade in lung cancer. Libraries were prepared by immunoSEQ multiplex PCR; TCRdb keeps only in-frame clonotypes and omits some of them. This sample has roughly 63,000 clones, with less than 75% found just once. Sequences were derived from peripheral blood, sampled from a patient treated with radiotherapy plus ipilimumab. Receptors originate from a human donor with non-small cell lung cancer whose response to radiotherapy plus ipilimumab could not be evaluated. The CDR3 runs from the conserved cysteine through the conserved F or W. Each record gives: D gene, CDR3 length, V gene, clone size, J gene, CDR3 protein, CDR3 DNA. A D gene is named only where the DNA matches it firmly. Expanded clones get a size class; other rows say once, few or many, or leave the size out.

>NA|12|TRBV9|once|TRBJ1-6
CASSVQGSPLHF
TGTGCCAGCAGCGTTCAGGGTTCACCCCTCCACTTT
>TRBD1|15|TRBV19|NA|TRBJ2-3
CASSSGTGGRDTQYF
TGTGCCAGTAGTAGCGGGACAGGGGGCAGAGATACGCAGTATTTT
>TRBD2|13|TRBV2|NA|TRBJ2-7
CASDLAVAYEQYF
TGTGCCAGCGATCTAGCGGTGGCCTACGAGCAGTACTTC
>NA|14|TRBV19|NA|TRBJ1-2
CASSIVGRGYGYTF
TGTGCCAGTAGTATAGTCGGCAGGGGTTATGGCTACACCTTC
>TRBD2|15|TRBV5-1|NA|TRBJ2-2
CASSVLAGGTGELFF
TGCGCCAGCAGCGTACTAGCGGGAGGCACCGGGGAGCTGTTTTTT
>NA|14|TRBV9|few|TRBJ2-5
CASSVAFSGETQYF
TGTGCCAGCAGCGTAGCTTTCAGTGGAGAGACCCAGTACTTC
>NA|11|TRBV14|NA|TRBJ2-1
CASSQSVEQFF
TGTGCCAGCAGCCAGTCGGTTGAGCAGTTCTTC
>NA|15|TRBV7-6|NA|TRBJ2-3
CASSPPGLSTDTQYF
TGTGCCAGCAGCCCCCCGGGACTGAGCACAGATACGCAGTATTTT
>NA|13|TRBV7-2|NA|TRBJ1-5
CASNSGWDQPQHF
TGTGCCAGCAACTCGGGGTGGGATCAGCCCCAGCATTTT
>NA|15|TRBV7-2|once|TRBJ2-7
CASSLEMAITGEQYF
TGTGCCAGCAGCTTAGAGATGGCCATTACGGGCGAGCAGTACTTC
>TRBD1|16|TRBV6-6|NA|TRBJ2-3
CASSYSGQTGTDTQYF
TGTGCCAGCAGTTACTCGGGACAGACGGGCACAGATACGCAGTATTTT
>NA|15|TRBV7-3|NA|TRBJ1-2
CASSLAQGFGYGYTF
TGTGCCAGCAGCTTAGCCCAGGGGTTCGGCTATGGCTACACCTTC
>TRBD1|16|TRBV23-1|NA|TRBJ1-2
CASSQTGRGQVYGYTF
TGCGCCAGCAGTCAAACGGGGAGAGGACAGGTCTATGGCTACACCTTC
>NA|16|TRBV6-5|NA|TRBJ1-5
CASSYFGGGAKFLQHF
TGTGCCAGCAGTTACTTTGGCGGGGGCGCGAAGTTTCTCCAGCATTTT
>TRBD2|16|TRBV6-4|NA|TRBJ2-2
CASSLAGGTNTGELFF
TGTGCCAGCTCCCTAGCGGGAGGTACGAACACCGGGGAGCTGTTTTTT
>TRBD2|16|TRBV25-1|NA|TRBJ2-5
CASSESKRGGRETQYF
TGTGCCAGCAGTGAATCCAAGCGGGGGGGCCGGGAGACCCAGTACTTC
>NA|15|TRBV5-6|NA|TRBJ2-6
CASQPEGPGANVLTF
TGTGCCAGTCAACCGGAGGGCCCCGGGGCCAACGTCCTGACTTTC
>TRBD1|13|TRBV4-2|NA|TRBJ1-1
CATRTGENTEAFF
TGTGCCACCAGAACAGGGGAGAACACTGAAGCTTTCTTT
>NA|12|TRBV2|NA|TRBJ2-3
CASRWGPDTQYF
TGTGCCAGCAGGTGGGGCCCAGATACGCAGTATTTT
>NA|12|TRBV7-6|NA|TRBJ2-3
CASYHPGGTQYF
TGTGCCAGCTACCACCCAGGGGGGACGCAGTATTTT
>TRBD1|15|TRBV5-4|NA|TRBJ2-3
CASGGEGALRDTQYF
TGTGCCAGCGGGGGTGAGGGGGCGCTTAGAGATACGCAGTATTTT
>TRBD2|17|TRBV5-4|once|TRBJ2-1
CASSSSPSGGFYNEQFF
TGTGCCAGCAGCTCCTCCCCTAGCGGGGGCTTCTACAATGAGCAGTTCTTC
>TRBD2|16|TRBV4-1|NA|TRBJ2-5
CASSLEGTSGGVPQYF
TGCGCCAGCAGCCTCGAGGGGACTAGCGGGGGGGTGCCCCAGTACTTC
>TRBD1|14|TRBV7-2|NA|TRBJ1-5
CASSVRTGDQPQHF
TGTGCCAGCAGCGTAAGGACAGGGGATCAGCCCCAGCATTTT
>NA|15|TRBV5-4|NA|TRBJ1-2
CASSLGGPLNYGYTF
TGTGCCAGCAGCTTAGGGGGTCCCCTGAACTATGGCTACACCTTC
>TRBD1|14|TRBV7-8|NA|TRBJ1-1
CASSLDRGHTEAFF
TGTGCCAGCAGCTTAGACAGGGGGCACACTGAAGCTTTCTTT
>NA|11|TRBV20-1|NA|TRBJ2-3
CSASRTDTQYF
TGCAGTGCTTCCCGGACAGATACGCAGTATTTT